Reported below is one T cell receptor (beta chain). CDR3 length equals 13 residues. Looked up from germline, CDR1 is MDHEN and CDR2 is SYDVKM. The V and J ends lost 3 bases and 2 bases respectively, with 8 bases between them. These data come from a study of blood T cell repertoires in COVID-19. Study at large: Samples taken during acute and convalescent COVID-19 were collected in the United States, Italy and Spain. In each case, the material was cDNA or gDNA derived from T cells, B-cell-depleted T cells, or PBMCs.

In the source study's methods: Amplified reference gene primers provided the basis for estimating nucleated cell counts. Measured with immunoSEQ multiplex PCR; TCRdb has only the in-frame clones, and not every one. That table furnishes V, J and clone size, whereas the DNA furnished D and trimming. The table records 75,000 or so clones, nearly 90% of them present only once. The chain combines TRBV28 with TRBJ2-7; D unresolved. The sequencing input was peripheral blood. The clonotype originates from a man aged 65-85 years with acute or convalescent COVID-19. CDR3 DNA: TGTGCCAGCAGTTTGGGCACCCCCTACGAGCAGTACTTC. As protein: CASSLGTPYEQYF.